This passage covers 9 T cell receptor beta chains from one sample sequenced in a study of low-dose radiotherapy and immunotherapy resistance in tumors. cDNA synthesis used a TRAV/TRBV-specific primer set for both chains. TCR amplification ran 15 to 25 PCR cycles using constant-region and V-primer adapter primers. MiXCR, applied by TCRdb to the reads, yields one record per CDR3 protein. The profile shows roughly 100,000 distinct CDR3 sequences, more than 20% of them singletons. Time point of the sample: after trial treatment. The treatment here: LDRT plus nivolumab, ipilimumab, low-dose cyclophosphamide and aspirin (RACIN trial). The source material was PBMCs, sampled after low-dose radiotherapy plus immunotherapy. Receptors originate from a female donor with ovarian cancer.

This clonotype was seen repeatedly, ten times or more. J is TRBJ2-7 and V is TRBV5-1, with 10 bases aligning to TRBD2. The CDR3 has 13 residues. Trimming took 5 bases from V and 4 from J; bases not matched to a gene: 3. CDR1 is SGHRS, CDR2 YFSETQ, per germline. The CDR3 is CASSTSGIYEQYF. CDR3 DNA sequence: TGCGCCAGCAGTACTAGCGGGATTTACGAGCAGTACTTC.

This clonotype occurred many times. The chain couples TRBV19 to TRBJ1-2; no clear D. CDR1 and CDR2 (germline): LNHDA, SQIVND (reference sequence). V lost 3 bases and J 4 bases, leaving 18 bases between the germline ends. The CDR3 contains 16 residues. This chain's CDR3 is CASSIGFSAPGYGYTF. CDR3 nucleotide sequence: TGTGCCAGTAGTATCGGGTTCTCGGCACCGGGCTATGGCTACACCTTC.

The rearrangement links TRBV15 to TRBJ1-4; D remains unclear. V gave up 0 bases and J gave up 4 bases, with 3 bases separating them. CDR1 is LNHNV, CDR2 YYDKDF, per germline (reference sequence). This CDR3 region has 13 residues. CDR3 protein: CATSREFNEKLFF. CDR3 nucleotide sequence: TGTGCCACCAGCAGAGAGTTTAATGAAAAACTGTTTTTT.

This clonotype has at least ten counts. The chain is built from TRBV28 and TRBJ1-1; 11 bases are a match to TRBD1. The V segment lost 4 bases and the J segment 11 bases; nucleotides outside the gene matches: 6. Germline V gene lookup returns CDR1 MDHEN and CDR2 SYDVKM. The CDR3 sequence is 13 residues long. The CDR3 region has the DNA TGTGCCAGCAGTTCGCCGGGACAGGGGGTCGCTTTCTTT. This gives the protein CASSSPGQGVAFF.

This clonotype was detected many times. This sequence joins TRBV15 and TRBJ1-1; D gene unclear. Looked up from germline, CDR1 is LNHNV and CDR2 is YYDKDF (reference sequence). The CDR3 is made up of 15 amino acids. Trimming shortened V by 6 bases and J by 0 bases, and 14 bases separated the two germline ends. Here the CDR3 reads CATSLESGLNTEAFF. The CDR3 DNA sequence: TGTGCCACCAGTCTTGAGTCCGGTCTGAACACTGAAGCTTTCTTT.

CDR3 loop: CASSLSGTNSYEQYF. CDR3 DNA sequence: TGCGCCAGCAGCTTGTCCGGGACAAACTCCTACGAGCAGTACTTC. This rearrangement joins TRBV5-1 to TRBJ2-7; weak D call: TRBD1 (6 bases). Trimming took off 1 base at V and 0 bases at J, with 11 bases between the two ends. The germline V gene has CDR1 SGHRS and CDR2 YFSETQ. The CDR3 sequence is 15 residues long.

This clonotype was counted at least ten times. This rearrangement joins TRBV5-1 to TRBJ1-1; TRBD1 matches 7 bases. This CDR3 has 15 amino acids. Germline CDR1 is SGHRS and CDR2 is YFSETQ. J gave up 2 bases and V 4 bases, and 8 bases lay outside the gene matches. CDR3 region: CASSPRTGVNTEAFF. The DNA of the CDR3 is TGCGCCAGCAGCCCGAGGACAGGAGTTAACACTGAAGCTTTCTTT.

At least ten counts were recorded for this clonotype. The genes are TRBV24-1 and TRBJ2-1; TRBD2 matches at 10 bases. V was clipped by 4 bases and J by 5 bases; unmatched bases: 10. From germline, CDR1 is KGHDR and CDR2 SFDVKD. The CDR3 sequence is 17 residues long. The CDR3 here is CATSDPPLAGVDNEQFF. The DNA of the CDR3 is TGTGCCACCAGTGACCCCCCTCTAGCGGGGGTGGACAATGAGCAGTTCTTC.

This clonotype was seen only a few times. CDR3 residues: CASSLGGPGTDTQYF. DNA of the CDR3: TGCGCCAGCAGCTTGGGGGGGCCCGGCACAGATACGCAGTATTTT. V is TRBV5-1 and J is TRBJ2-3, with a possible D match to TRBD1 (6 bases). The V and J ends lost 0 bases and 1 base respectively, with 9 bases between them. The CDR3 extends over 15 amino acids. Germline V gives CDR1 SGHRS, CDR2 YFSETQ.